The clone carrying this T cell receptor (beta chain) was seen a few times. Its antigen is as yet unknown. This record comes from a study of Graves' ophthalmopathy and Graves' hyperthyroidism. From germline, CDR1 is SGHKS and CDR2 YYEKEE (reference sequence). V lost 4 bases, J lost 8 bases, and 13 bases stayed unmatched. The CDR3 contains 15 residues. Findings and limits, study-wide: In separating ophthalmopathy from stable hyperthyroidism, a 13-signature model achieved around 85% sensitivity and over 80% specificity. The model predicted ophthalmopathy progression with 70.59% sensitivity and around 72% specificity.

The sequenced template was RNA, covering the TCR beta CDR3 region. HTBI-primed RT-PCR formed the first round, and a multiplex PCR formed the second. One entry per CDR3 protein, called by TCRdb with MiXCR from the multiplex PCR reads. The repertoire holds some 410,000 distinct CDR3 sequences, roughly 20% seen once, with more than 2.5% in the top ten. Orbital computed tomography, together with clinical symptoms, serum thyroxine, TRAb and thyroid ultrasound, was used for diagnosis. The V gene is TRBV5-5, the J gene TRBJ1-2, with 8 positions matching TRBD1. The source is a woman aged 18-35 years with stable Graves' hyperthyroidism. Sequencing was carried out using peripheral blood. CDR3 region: CASSRYRGNTEGYTF. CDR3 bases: TGTGCCAGCAGCCGTTACAGGGGGAATACGGAAGGCTACACCTTC. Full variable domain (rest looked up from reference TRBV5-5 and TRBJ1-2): DAGVTQSPTHLIKTRGQQVTLRCSPISGHKSVSWYQQVLGQGPQFIFQYYEKEERGRGNFPDRFSARQFPNYSSELNVNALLLGDSALYLCASSRYRGNTEGYTFGSGTRLTVV.